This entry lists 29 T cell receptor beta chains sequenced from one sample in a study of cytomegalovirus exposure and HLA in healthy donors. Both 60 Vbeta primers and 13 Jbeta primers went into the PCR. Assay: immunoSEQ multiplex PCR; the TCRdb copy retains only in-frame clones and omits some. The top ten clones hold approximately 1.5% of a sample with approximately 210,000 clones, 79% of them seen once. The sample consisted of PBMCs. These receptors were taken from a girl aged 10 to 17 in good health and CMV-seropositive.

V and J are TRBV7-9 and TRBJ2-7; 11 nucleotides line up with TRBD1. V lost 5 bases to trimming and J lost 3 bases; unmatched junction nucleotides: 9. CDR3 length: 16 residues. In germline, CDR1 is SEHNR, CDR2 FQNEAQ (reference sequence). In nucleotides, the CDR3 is TGTGCCAGCAGCACCACGGGGACAGGGGGGGACTACGAGCAGTACTTC. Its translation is CASSTTGTGGDYEQYF.

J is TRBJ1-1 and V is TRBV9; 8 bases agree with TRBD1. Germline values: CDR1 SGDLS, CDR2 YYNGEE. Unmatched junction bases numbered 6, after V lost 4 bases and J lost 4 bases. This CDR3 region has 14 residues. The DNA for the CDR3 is TGTGCCAGCAGCAGGACAGGGTCAGGCACTGAAGCTTTCTTT. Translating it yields CASSRTGSGTEAFF.

The CDR3 region is CASSVPGQGFTGELFF. CDR3 nucleotide sequence: TGTGCCAGTAGTGTCCCGGGACAGGGGTTCACCGGGGAGCTGTTTTTT. The gene calls are TRBV19 and TRBJ2-2, with 10 bases identical to TRBD1. Germline CDR1 and CDR2: LNHDA and SQIVND (reference sequence). Losses at the gene ends were 5 bases for V and 4 bases for J; bases not matched to a gene: 7. The CDR3 runs to 16 residues.

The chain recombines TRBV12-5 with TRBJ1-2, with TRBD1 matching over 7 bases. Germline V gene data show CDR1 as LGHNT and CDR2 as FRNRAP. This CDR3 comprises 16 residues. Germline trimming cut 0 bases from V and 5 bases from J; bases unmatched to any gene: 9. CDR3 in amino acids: CASGLVQGDRKYGYTF. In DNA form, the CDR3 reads TGTGCTAGTGGTTTGGTACAAGGGGACAGAAAGTATGGCTACACCTTC.

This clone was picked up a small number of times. CDR3 region: CASSSTSGAGETQYF. The CDR3 coding sequence is TGTGCCAGCAGCTCAACTAGCGGGGCGGGAGAGACCCAGTACTTC. The V and J genes are TRBV7-2 and TRBJ2-5, with 10 bases lining up with TRBD2. This CDR3 has 15 residues. V lost 4 bases to trimming and J lost 4 bases; unmatched junction nucleotides: 6. CDR1 and CDR2 (germline): SGHTA, FQGNSA.

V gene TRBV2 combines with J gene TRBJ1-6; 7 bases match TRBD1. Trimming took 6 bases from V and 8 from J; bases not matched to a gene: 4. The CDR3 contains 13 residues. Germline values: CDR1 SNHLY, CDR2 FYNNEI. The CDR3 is CASRATGDSPLHF. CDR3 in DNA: TGTGCCAGCAGAGCAACAGGGGATTCACCCCTCCACTTT. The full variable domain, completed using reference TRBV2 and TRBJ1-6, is EPEVTQTPSHQVTQMGQEVILRCVPISNHLYFYWYRQILGQKVEFLVSFYNNEISEKSEIFDDQFSVERPDGSNFTLKIRSTKLEDSAMYFCASRATGDSPLHFGNGTRLTVT.

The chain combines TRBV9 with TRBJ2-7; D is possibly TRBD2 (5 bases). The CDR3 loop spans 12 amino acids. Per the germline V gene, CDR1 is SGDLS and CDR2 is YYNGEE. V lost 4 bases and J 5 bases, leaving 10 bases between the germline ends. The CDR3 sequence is CASSLGSDEQYF. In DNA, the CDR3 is TGTGCCAGCAGCCTGGGGAGCGACGAGCAGTACTTC.

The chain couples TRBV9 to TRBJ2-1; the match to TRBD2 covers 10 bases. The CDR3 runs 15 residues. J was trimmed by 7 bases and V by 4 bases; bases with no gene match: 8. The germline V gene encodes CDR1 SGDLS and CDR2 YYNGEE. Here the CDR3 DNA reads TGTGCCAGCAGCCCTCCGGGACTAGCGACTAATGAGCAGTTCTTC. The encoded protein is CASSPPGLATNEQFF.

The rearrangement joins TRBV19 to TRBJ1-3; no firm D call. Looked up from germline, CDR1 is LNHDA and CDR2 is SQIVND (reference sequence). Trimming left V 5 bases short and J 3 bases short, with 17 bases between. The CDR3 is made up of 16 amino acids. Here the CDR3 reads CASSPLDGDDGNTIYF. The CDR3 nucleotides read TGTGCCAGTAGTCCCCTCGACGGAGACGATGGAAACACCATATATTTT.

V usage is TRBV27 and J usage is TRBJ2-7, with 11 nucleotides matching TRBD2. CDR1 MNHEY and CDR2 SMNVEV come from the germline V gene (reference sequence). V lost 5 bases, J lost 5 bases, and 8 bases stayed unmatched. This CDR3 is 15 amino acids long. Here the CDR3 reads CASSNLAGGPDEQYF. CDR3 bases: TGTGCCAGCAGTAACCTAGCGGGGGGCCCCGACGAGCAGTACTTC.

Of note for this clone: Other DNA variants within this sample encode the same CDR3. CDR3 in amino acids: CASSDNELGNQHF. In nucleotides, the CDR3 is TGTGCCAGCAGTGACAACGAGCTAGGTAACCAGCATTTT. The genes are TRBV6-1 and TRBJ1-5; D not certain. V dropped 3 bases and J dropped 12 bases, with 15 bases sitting between them. The CDR3 has 13 amino acids. CDR1 is MNHNS and CDR2 is SASEGT in the germline V gene.

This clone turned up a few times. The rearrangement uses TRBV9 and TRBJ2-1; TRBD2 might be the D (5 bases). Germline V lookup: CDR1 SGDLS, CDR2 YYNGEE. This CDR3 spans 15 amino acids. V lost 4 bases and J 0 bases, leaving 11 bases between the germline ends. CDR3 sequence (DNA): TGTGCCAGCAGCTCACTTGGGAGCTCCTACAATGAGCAGTTCTTC. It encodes CASSSLGSSYNEQFF.

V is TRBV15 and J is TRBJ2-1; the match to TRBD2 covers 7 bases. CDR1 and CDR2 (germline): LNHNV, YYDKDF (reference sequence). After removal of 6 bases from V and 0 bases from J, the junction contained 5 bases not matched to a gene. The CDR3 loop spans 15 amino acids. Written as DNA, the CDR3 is TGTGCCACCAGTCGGGGAGGGGCCTCCTACAATGAGCAGTTCTTC. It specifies CATSRGGASYNEQFF. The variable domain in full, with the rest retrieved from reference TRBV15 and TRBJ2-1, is DAMVIQNPRYQVTQFGKPVTLSCSQTLNHNVMYWYQQKSSQAPKLLFHYYDKDFNNEADTPDNFQSRRPNTSFCFLDIRSPGLGDTAMYLCATSRGGASYNEQFFGPGTRLTVL.

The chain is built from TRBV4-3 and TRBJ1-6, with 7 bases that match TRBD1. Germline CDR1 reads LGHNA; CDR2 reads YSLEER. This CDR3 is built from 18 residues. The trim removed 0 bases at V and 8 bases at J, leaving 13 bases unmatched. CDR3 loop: CASSQDYRTGQWDSPLHF. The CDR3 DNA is TGCGCCAGCAGCCAAGATTATAGGACGGGACAGTGGGATTCACCCCTCCACTTT.

CDR3 coding DNA: TGTGCCAGCAGCTGGGGGTCGGGGGTGGATGGCTACACCTTC. It yields the protein CASSWGSGVDGYTF. J is TRBJ1-2 and V is TRBV5-6, with a tentative D call TRBD1 (5 bases). Germline CDR1 SGHDT, CDR2 YYEEEE. CDR3 length: 14 residues. V was trimmed by 3 bases and J by 6 bases, leaving 15 bases between them. Based on the CDR3 plus reference TRBV5-6 and TRBJ1-2, the full variable domain is DAGVTQSPTHLIKTRGQQVTLRCSPKSGHDTVSWYQQALGQGPQFIFQYYEEEERQRGNFPDRFSGHQFPNYSSELNVNALLLGDSALYLCASSWGSGVDGYTFGSGTRLTVV.

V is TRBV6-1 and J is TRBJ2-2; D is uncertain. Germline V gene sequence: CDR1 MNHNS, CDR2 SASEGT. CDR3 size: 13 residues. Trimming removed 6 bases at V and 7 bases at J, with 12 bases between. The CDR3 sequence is CASSVQPVGELFF. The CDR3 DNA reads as TGTGCCAGCAGCGTACAGCCGGTCGGGGAGCTGTTTTTT.

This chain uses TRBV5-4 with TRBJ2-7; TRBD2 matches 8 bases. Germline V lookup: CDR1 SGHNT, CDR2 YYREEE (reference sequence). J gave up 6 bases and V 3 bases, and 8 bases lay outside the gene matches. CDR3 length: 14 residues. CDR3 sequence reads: CASSSGTRLVEQYF. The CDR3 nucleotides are TGTGCCAGCAGCTCCGGGACTAGACTAGTCGAGCAGTACTTC.

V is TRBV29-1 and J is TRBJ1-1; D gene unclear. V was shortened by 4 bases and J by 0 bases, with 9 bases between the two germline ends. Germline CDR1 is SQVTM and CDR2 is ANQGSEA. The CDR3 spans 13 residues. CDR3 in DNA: TGCAGCGTTGTTGCCAGTCTGAACACTGAAGCTTTCTTT. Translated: CSVVASLNTEAFF.

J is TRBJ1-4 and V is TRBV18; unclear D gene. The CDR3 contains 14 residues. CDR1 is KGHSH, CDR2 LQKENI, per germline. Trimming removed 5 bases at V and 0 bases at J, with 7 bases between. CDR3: CASSFGTTNEKLFF. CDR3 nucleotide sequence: TGTGCCAGCTCATTTGGCACAACTAATGAAAAACTGTTTTTT. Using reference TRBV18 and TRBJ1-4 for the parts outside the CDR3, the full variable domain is NAGVMQNPRHLVRRRGQEARLRCSPMKGHSHVYWYRQLPEEGLKFMVYLQKENIIDESGMPKERFSAEFPKEGPSILRIQQVVRGDSAAYFCASSFGTTNEKLFFGSGTQLSVL.

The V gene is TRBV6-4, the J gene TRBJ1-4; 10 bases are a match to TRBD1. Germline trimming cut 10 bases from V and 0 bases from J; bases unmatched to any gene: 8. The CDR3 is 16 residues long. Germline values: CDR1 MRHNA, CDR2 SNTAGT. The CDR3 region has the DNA TGTGCCAAAGCGCGGGACAGGGGCGCAACTAATGAAAAACTGTTTTTT. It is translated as CAKARDRGATNEKLFF.

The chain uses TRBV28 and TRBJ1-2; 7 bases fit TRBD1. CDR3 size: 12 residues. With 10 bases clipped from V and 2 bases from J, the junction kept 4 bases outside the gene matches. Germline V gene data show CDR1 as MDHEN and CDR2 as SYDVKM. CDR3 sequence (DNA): TGTGCCACATGGACAGGAAACTATGGCTACACCTTC. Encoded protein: CATWTGNYGYTF.

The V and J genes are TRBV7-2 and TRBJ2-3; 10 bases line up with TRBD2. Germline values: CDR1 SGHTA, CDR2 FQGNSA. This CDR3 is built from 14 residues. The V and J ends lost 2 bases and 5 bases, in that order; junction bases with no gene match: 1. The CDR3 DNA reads TGTGCCAGCAGCTTAAGCGGGGGGGTAGATACGCAGTATTTT. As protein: CASSLSGGVDTQYF.

The CDR3 nucleotides are TGTGCCAGCAGCGAGGAGCGGGGGATACAACAAGAGACCCAGTACTTC. This codes for CASSEERGIQQETQYF. The chain carries TRBV5-6 and TRBJ2-5; 8 bases are shared with TRBD2. CDR3 length equals 16 residues. Germline V gene lookup returns CDR1 SGHDT and CDR2 YYEEEE. With 4 bases clipped from V and 2 bases from J, the junction kept 10 bases outside the gene matches.

The CDR3 region has the DNA TGTGCCAGCGGGGGACAGGGGGCGCGAGGATCGGGCGGCTACACCTTC. It is translated as CASGGQGARGSGGYTF. The chain couples TRBV2 to TRBJ1-2, with 12 bases matching TRBD1. With V trimmed by 8 bases and J by 8 bases, 15 bases remained unmatched. CDR3 length equals 16 residues. From germline, CDR1 is SNHLY and CDR2 FYNNEI.

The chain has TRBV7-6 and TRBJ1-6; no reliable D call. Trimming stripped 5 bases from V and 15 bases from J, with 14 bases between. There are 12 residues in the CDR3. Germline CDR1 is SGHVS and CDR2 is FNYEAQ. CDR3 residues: CASSPGRAGLHF. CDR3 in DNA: TGTGCCAGCAGCCCTGGGCGGGCGGGCCTCCACTTT.

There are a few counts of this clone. The DNA of the CDR3 is TGTGCCAGCAGTGAAGAGACGGGGGGGTCCTACGAGCAGTACTTC. This gives the protein CASSEETGGSYEQYF. V is TRBV6-1 and J is TRBJ2-7; TRBD2 aligns across 8 bases. Germline values: CDR1 MNHNS, CDR2 SASEGT. With V trimmed by 1 base and J by 1 base, 3 bases remained unmatched. CDR3 length: 15 residues.

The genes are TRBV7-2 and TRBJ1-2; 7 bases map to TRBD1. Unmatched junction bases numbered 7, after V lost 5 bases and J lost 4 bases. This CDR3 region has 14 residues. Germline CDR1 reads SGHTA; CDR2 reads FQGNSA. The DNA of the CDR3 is TGTGCCAGCAGCCGCACAGGGGACCCCTATGGCTACACCTTC. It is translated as CASSRTGDPYGYTF. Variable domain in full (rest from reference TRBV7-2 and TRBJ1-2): GAGVSQSPSNKVTEKGKDVELRCDPISGHTALYWYRQSLGQGLEFLIYFQGNSAPDKSGLPSDRFSAERTGGSVSTLTIQRTQQEDSAVYLCASSRTGDPYGYTFGSGTRLTVV.

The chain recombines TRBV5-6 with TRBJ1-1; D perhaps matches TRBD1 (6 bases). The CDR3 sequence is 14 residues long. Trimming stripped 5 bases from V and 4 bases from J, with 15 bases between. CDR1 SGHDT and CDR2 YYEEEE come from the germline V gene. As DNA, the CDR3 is TGTGCCAGCAGGTTCAGGGGATATGGCACTGAAGCTTTCTTT. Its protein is CASRFRGYGTEAFF.

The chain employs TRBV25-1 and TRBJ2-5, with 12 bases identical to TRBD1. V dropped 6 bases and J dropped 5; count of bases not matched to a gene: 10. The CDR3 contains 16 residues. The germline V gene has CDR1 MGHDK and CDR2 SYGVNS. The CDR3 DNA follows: TGTGCCAGCAGCCCCGGGCGGGACAGGGGGCTGGAGACCCAGTACTTC. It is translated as CASSPGRDRGLETQYF.